Below, 27 T cell receptor beta chains from the same sample are listed, as sequenced in a study of CD8+CD57+ T cells in acquired aplastic anemia. The use of genomic DNA as template underpinned the TCR beta VDJ and CDR3 profiling. One entry per CDR3 protein, called by TCRdb with MiXCR from the reads. Of about 220,000 distinct CDR3 sequences listed, 30% to 35% were seen once; the top ten hold roughly 1.1%. Sample: sorted CD4+, CD8+, or CD8+CD57+ T cells (not recorded which) from PBMCs. All receptors come from a human donor in good health, serving as a control.

This clonotype was observed a single time. V usage is TRBV19 and J usage is TRBJ1-1; 7 positions agree with TRBD1. Looked up from germline, CDR1 is LNHDA and CDR2 is SQIVND (reference sequence). With V trimmed by 6 bases and J by 1 base, 14 bases remained unmatched. CDR3 length: 17 amino acids. The CDR3 DNA follows: TGTGCCAGTAGGTATAGACAGGGTTCAGTGGAGAACACTGAAGCTTTCTTT. The encoded protein is CASRYRQGSVENTEAFF.

This clonotype has ten or more counts. The rearrangement uses TRBV20-1 and TRBJ2-6, with D maybe TRBD1 (6 bases). Per germline, CDR1 DFQATT and CDR2 SNEGSKA (reference sequence). V lost 0 bases, J lost 2 bases, and 8 bases lay in between. The CDR3 consists of 15 residues. CDR3 sequence reads: CSAREQGAGANVLTF. CDR3 DNA sequence: TGCAGTGCTAGAGAACAGGGAGCTGGGGCCAACGTCCTGACTTTC.

This clonotype was seen many times. The J gene is TRBJ1-5, the V gene TRBV6-1; tentative D call: TRBD1 (6 bases). The CDR3 is 16 amino acids. Per germline, CDR1 MNHNS and CDR2 SASEGT. Trimming cost V 6 bases and J 0 bases, with 15 bases left between them. As DNA, the CDR3 is TGTGCCAGCAGGCCACCAACAGGGAGTAGCAATCAGCCCCAGCATTTT. Residues: CASRPPTGSSNQPQHF.

Turning to this clonotype: A read error is possible here, since a much larger clone lies one base away. The CDR3 does not end in the conserved phenylalanine or tryptophan, so this is likely a read error. This chain links TRBV15 with TRBJ2-5; no clear D gene. There are 14 residues in the CDR3. V was shortened by 0 bases and J by 4 bases, with 9 bases between the two germline ends. Germline V gene data show CDR1 as LNHNV and CDR2 as YYDKDF (reference sequence). The DNA for the CDR3 is TGTGCCACCAGCAGAGATAGAGAGCTAGAGACCCAGTACTCC. Translated: CATSRDRELETQYS.

There are many counts of this clonotype. The V gene is TRBV14, the J gene TRBJ1-1; 7 bases match TRBD1. With V trimmed by 5 bases and J by 5 bases, 5 bases remained unmatched. The germline gives CDR1 SGHDN, CDR2 FVKESK. CDR3 length: 13 residues. CDR3 DNA sequence: TGTGCCAGCAGCTTTGCAGGGGGGACTGAAGCTTTCTTT. Amino acid sequence: CASSFAGGTEAFF.

This chain joins TRBV11-1 and TRBJ2-2; no reliable D call. From germline, CDR1 is SGHAT and CDR2 FQDESV (reference sequence). This CDR3 spans 17 amino acids. The germline V and J ends were trimmed by 3 bases and 1 base, with 15 bases remaining between them. For the CDR3, the DNA is TGTGCCAGCAGCTTTCGGGCGAGCCAGGAGAACACCGGGGAGCTGTTTTTT. It translates to CASSFRASQENTGELFF. The full variable domain, rest sourced from reference TRBV11-1 and TRBJ2-2, is EAEVAQSPRYKITEKSQAVAFWCDPISGHATLYWYRQILGQGPELLVQFQDESVVDDSQLPKDRFSAERLKGVDSTLKIQPAELGDSAMYLCASSFRASQENTGELFFGEGSRLTVL.

This clonotype was detected only a few times. V and J are TRBV30 and TRBJ1-5; D is possibly TRBD1 (6 bases). Trimming shortened V by 2 bases and J by 6 bases, and 20 bases separated the two germline ends. Looked up from germline, CDR1 is GTSNPN and CDR2 is SVGIG (reference sequence). The CDR3 totals 16 residues. Written as DNA, the CDR3 is TGTGCCTGGAGTCCGGTCCTAAACAGGGCTGGTCAGCCCCAGCATTTT. It specifies CAWSPVLNRAGQPQHF. The full variable domain, with the rest looked up from reference TRBV30 and TRBJ1-5, is SQTIHQWPATLVQPVGSPLSLECTVEGTSNPNLYWYRQAAGRGLQLLFYSVGIGQISSEVPQNLSASRPQDRQFILSSKKLLLSDSGFYLCAWSPVLNRAGQPQHFGDGTRLSIL.

Only a few counts were recorded for this clonotype. The chain joins TRBV27 to TRBJ1-6; the D gene is possibly TRBD1 (5 bases). V lost 2 bases to trimming and J lost 5 bases, with 10 bases between them. The germline V gene has CDR1 MNHEY and CDR2 SMNVEV (reference sequence). This CDR3 is 15 amino acids long. The CDR3 nucleotides are TGTGCCAGCAGTTTAATAACAGGAAATAATTCACCCCTCCACTTT. Residues: CASSLITGNNSPLHF.

Many counts were recorded for this clonotype. This sequence joins TRBV9 and TRBJ1-3; no firm D call. Looked up from germline, CDR1 is SGDLS and CDR2 is YYNGEE. V was trimmed by 3 bases and J by 0 bases, leaving 7 bases between them. This CDR3 comprises 14 residues. The CDR3 DNA reads TGTGCCAGCAGCGGGGGTATCTCTGGAAACACCATATATTTT. Protein sequence: CASSGGISGNTIYF.

The V gene is TRBV5-4, the J gene TRBJ1-2; 9 bases are a match to TRBD1. The CDR3 totals 14 residues. Looked up from germline, CDR1 is SGHNT and CDR2 is YYREEE (reference sequence). V trimming: 0 bases; J trimming: 8 bases; junction bases outside the gene matches: 5. This chain's CDR3 is CASSLETGGEGYTF. The CDR3 DNA reads as TGTGCCAGCAGCTTGGAGACAGGGGGTGAGGGCTACACCTTC.

Comment on this clonotype: An end of the junction does not agree with germline; a read error may underlie this. The V and J genes are TRBV10-3 and TRBJ1-5; tentatively, D is TRBD1 (5 bases). The CDR3 spans 14 residues. Germline assignment: CDR1 ENHRY and CDR2 SYGVKD. The CDR3 nucleotides read TGTGCCATCAGTGAAGGGGTAAGCAATCAGCCCCAACATTTT. It is translated as CAISEGVSNQPQHF.

This chain joins TRBV7-3 and TRBJ2-1, with D possibly TRBD2 on 6 matching bases. CDR1 and CDR2 from the germline V gene are SGHTA and FQGTGA. The CDR3 spans 16 residues. Trimming stripped 5 bases from V and 0 bases from J, with 14 bases between. CDR3 sequence: CASSPGGAGSYNEQFF. For the CDR3, the DNA is TGTGCCAGCAGCCCGGGCGGAGCGGGCTCCTACAATGAGCAGTTCTTC.

This clonotype was found a few times. The chain is built from TRBV20-1 and TRBJ2-7, with 7 nucleotides matching TRBD2. In germline, CDR1 is DFQATT, CDR2 SNEGSKA (reference sequence). This CDR3 is 15 amino acids long. Trimming removed 6 bases from V and 1 base from J; junction bases left unmatched: 12. The CDR3 region has the DNA TGCAGTGCAAACCCCTTGCGGGGGTCATCCTACGAGCAGTACTTC. Translation gives CSANPLRGSSYEQYF.

This clonotype was seen more than once but under ten times. The chain uses TRBV14 and TRBJ2-1; 7 bases fit TRBD2. CDR3 length: 16 residues. V lost 3 bases, J lost 3 bases, and 8 bases stayed unmatched. Germline-derived CDR1 and CDR2 are SGHDN and FVKESK. CDR3 nucleotides: TGTGCCAGCAGCCACGGCGGGAGTGTTTACTACAATGAGCAGTTCTTC. Protein product: CASSHGGSVYYNEQFF.

This clonotype was detected ten times or more. The V and J genes are TRBV19 and TRBJ2-3; D tentatively reads TRBD1 or TRBD2 (6 bases each). The V and J ends lost 10 bases and 1 base respectively, with 18 bases between them. CDR1 is LNHDA, CDR2 SQIVND, per germline (reference sequence). The CDR3 covers 15 residues. The CDR3 loop reads CATSRGRERTDTQYF. The CDR3 coding sequence is TGTGCCACGTCCCGGGGGCGGGAACGCACAGATACGCAGTATTTT.

This clonotype was counted at least ten times. This rearrangement joins TRBV7-8 to TRBJ2-1; 10 bases are a match to TRBD2. J lost 7 bases, V lost 5 bases, and 8 bases had no gene match. Germline CDR1 and CDR2: SGHVS and FQNEAQ. This CDR3 has 15 amino acids. The DNA of the CDR3 is TGTGCCAGCAGCCGAAGACTAGCGGGCGTAAATGAGCAGTTCTTC. Its translation is CASSRRLAGVNEQFF.

The chain combines TRBV2 with TRBJ2-1, with 9 bases fitting TRBD2. Trimming cost V 8 bases and J 9 bases; bases outside gene matches: 14. The CDR3 covers 15 residues. Germline V gene data show CDR1 as SNHLY and CDR2 as FYNNEI. The CDR3: CASGQNSGGLGEQFF. In nucleotides, the CDR3 is TGTGCCAGCGGCCAAAACAGCGGGGGGCTCGGTGAGCAGTTCTTC.

J is TRBJ1-2 and V is TRBV4-2; 7 bases match TRBD1. The CDR3 covers 16 residues. CDR1 LGHNA and CDR2 YNFKEQ come from the germline V gene. The V and J ends lost 4 bases and 4 bases, in that order; junction bases with no gene match: 12. CDR3 nucleotide sequence: TGTGCCAGCAGCCGTGGGACAGACCATACCCTCTATGGCTACACCTTC. This translates into CASSRGTDHTLYGYTF.

V and J are TRBV19 and TRBJ1-1; D is uncertain. The CDR3 contains 15 residues. Deletions cut 2 bases from V and 0 bases from J, with 10 bases between. The germline CDR1 and CDR2 sequences are LNHDA and SQIVND (reference sequence). This CDR3 is CASSIQLSMNTEAFF. CDR3 coding DNA: TGTGCCAGTAGTATACAGCTATCTATGAACACTGAAGCTTTCTTT. Based on the CDR3 plus reference TRBV19 and TRBJ1-1, the full variable domain is DGGITQSPKYLFRKEGQNVTLSCEQNLNHDAMYWYRQDPGQGLRLIYYSQIVNDFQKGDIAEGYSVSREKKESFPLTVTSAQKNPTAFYLCASSIQLSMNTEAFFGQGTRLTVV.

Here the CDR3 reads CASSENGLSTDTQYF. For the CDR3, the DNA is TGCGCCAGCAGTGAGAATGGGCTGAGCACAGATACGCAGTATTTT. This sequence joins TRBV10-2 and TRBJ2-3; D gene uncertain. Germline V gene data show CDR1 as WSHSY and CDR2 as SAAADI. The CDR3 spans 15 residues. V dropped 2 bases and J dropped 0 bases, with 9 bases sitting between them.

This clonotype was seen more than once but under ten times. This chain links TRBV20-1 with TRBJ1-2; 10 bases line up with TRBD1. V shed 1 base and J 8 bases; nucleotides not matched to a gene: 10. Germline CDR1 DFQATT, CDR2 SNEGSKA (reference sequence). The CDR3 is made up of 15 amino acids. The CDR3 sequence: CSARVAGTGDRGYTF. The DNA for the CDR3 is TGCAGTGCTAGAGTCGCCGGGACAGGGGATCGGGGCTACACCTTC.

The V and J genes are TRBV7-3 and TRBJ1-6; D perhaps matches TRBD1 (6 bases). This CDR3 has 13 residues. V lost 5 bases and J 7 bases, leaving 9 bases between the germline ends. Germline lookup yields CDR1 SGHTA and CDR2 FQGTGA. The CDR3 loop is CASSPRGNSPLHF. CDR3 DNA sequence: TGTGCCAGCAGCCCGAGGGGGAATTCACCCCTCCACTTT.

This clonotype was found a few times. The chain joins TRBV20-1 to TRBJ2-1; TRBD1 is a possible D gene (5 bases). The length of the CDR3 is 12 residues. V dropped 4 bases and J dropped 3 bases, with 7 bases sitting between them. Germline-derived CDR1 and CDR2 are DFQATT and SNEGSKA (reference sequence). Here the CDR3 reads CSAIQVYNEQFF. The CDR3 nucleotides read TGCAGTGCTATACAGGTCTACAATGAGCAGTTCTTC.

This chain uses TRBV11-2 with TRBJ1-1; TRBD1 matches 7 bases. Unmatched junction bases numbered 15, after V lost 5 bases and J lost 0 bases. The germline V gene has CDR1 SGHAT and CDR2 FQNNGV. The CDR3 is 18 amino acids. The CDR3 reads CASSRRNYRGSVNTEAFF. Here the CDR3 DNA reads TGTGCCAGCAGCCGCCGGAATTACAGGGGATCCGTGAACACTGAAGCTTTCTTT.

This clonotype appeared many times. This chain uses TRBV10-3 with TRBJ2-1; D gene unclear. The V end was cut by 8 bases, the J end by 5 bases, with 10 bases between. Per germline, CDR1 ENHRY and CDR2 SYGVKD. This CDR3 is built from 12 residues. The CDR3 nucleotides are TGTGCCATCCGCCGGGCCAACAATGAGCAGTTCTTC. Translating it yields CAIRRANNEQFF.

This clonotype was seen only a few times. For the CDR3, the DNA is TGTGCCAGCTTCTCCACAGGGGGCGTAGAGACCCAGTACTTC. It yields the protein CASFSTGGVETQYF. V is TRBV10-3 and J is TRBJ2-5; 9 nucleotides match TRBD1. Germline V gives CDR1 ENHRY, CDR2 SYGVKD. The CDR3 extends over 14 amino acids. Trimming at V came to 10 bases and at J to 4 bases, leaving 10 bases not matched to a gene.

This clonotype was seen only a few times. This rearrangement joins TRBV18 to TRBJ1-2; D is unresolved. The CDR3 has 14 residues. The ends were cut back, 3 bases at V and 3 bases at J, with 11 bases in the middle. Germline loops: CDR1 KGHSH, CDR2 LQKENI. CDR3: CASSPPGIDYGYTF. The CDR3 DNA is TGTGCCAGCTCACCCCCCGGGATCGACTATGGCTACACCTTC.